The text below deals with one T cell receptor beta chain. What it binds is not known. This CDR3 is 13 amino acids long. Germline V gene sequence: CDR1 SQVTM, CDR2 ANQGSEA. V was shortened by 3 bases and J by 5 bases, with 13 bases between the two germline ends. Sample-barcoded 5' priming and a J-beta primer mix drove a second PCR of 7 to 11 cycles. TCRdb processed the 5' RACE reads anew with MiXCR; each CDR3 protein has one entry. The table records 600,000 to 800,000 distinct CDR3 sequences, around 21% of them present only once. The sample comes from a study of blood T cells in healthy people across ages. General study points: Long-lived and aged donors differed, with more naive CD4+ cells and higher diversity in the long-lived.

Sequences were obtained from blood. This chain links TRBV29-1 with TRBJ2-5; D not resolved. The TCR originated in a man between 65 and 79 years old in good health. Here the CDR3 DNA reads TGCAGCGTTGAGTCCCAAAGTGGGGAGACCCAGTACTTC. Its protein is CSVESQSGETQYF. The variable domain in full, with the rest retrieved from reference TRBV29-1 and TRBJ2-5, is SAVISQKPSRDICQRGTSLTIQCQVDSQVTMMFWYRQQPGQSLTLIATANQGSEATYESGFVIDKFPISRPNLTFSTLTVSNMSPEDSSIYLCSVESQSGETQYFGPGTRLLVL.